One sample yielded the 28 T cell receptor beta chains listed below, sequenced in a study of OX40 agonist ivuxolimab in advanced cancers. The data were produced by immunoSEQ multiplex PCR, yet TCRdb's version contains in-frame clones alone and is incomplete. The data contain some 150,000 clones, 90% of them singletons. The sequencing used CD4+ or CD8+ T cells sorted from blood, collected in a trial of the OX40 agonist ivuxolimab. All receptors derive from an adult with an advanced solid tumor such as melanoma, head and neck, liver or kidney cancer.

This clone showed up just once. The genes are TRBV28 and TRBJ1-1, with 9 bases that match TRBD1. There are 13 residues in the CDR3. The ends lost 2 bases at V and 9 bases at J; junction bases unmatched: 4. The germline CDR1 and CDR2 sequences are MDHEN and SYDVKM. The CDR3 DNA sequence: TGTGCCAGCAGTTTACCAACAGGGGGCCAAGCTTTCTTT. It is translated as CASSLPTGGQAFF.

The rearrangement joins TRBV19 to TRBJ2-7; 9 nucleotides agree with TRBD1. V dropped 2 bases and J dropped 2; count of bases not matched to a gene: 7. Germline V gene sequence: CDR1 LNHDA, CDR2 SQIVND (reference sequence). The CDR3 is made up of 16 amino acids. The CDR3 nucleotides are TGTGCCAGTAGTATATCCGGACAGGGGACGCCCTACGAGCAGTACTTC. Residues: CASSISGQGTPYEQYF.

V usage is TRBV10-3 and J usage is TRBJ1-1, with D hard to call. The germline V gene encodes CDR1 ENHRY and CDR2 SYGVKD. Trimming removed 0 bases from V and 7 bases from J, with 6 bases in between. The CDR3 is 12 residues long. CDR3 sequence (DNA): TGTGCCATCAGTGAGTCTGCAAGTGAAGCTTTCTTT. This encodes CAISESASEAFF.

V and J are TRBV13 and TRBJ1-3; TRBD1 might be the D (6 bases). Germline assignment: CDR1 PRHDT and CDR2 FYEKMQ (reference sequence). CDR3 length equals 16 residues. Trimming pared 2 bases from V and 4 bases from J, leaving 15 bases between. CDR3 in amino acids: CASSLTTGRGGNTIYF. CDR3 nucleotides: TGTGCCAGCAGCTTAACGACAGGCCGAGGCGGAAACACCATATATTTT.

This clone is a singleton in its sample. This chain joins TRBV5-1 and TRBJ1-5; no definite D call. With 2 bases removed from V and 1 base from J, the gap between germline ends came to 4 bases. The CDR3 loop spans 13 amino acids. Germline V gene sequence: CDR1 SGHRS, CDR2 YFSETQ. CDR3 sequence reads: CASSFRSNQPQHF. The CDR3 region has the DNA TGCGCCAGCAGCTTCCGGAGCAATCAGCCCCAGCATTTT.

The V gene is TRBV30, the J gene TRBJ2-1, with 12 bases lining up with TRBD2. Germline CDR1 and CDR2: GTSNPN and SVGIG (reference sequence). The J segment lost 8 bases and the V segment lost 3 bases, leaving 5 bases of the junction unmatched. There are 14 residues in the CDR3. CDR3 sequence: CAWRTSGSSYEQFF. DNA of the CDR3: TGTGCCTGGAGGACTAGCGGGAGCAGCTATGAGCAGTTCTTC.

The chain has TRBV10-3 and TRBJ2-3; possible D gene TRBD2, 6 bases. The V end lost 10 bases, the J end lost 6 bases, and 26 bases lay between the germline ends. Germline lookup yields CDR1 ENHRY and CDR2 SYGVKD. This CDR3 region has 16 residues. CDR3 region: CATSPSGTPPLDTQYF. The CDR3 coding sequence is TGTGCCACCTCCCCCTCCGGGACTCCGCCGTTGGATACGCAGTATTTT.

This clone has a single count. This chain links TRBV11-2 with TRBJ1-1; no definite D call. V dropped 0 bases and J dropped 8 bases, with 7 bases sitting between them. Germline loops: CDR1 SGHAT, CDR2 FQNNGV. The CDR3 loop spans 12 amino acids. The CDR3 is CASSLDTAEAFF. The CDR3 DNA sequence: TGTGCCAGCAGCTTAGATACAGCAGAAGCTTTCTTT.

The J gene is TRBJ2-7, the V gene TRBV5-4; 9 positions agree with TRBD1. The germline gives CDR1 SGHNT, CDR2 YYREEE (reference sequence). Trimming removed 4 bases from V and 3 bases from J; junction bases left unmatched: 8. CDR3 length: 15 residues. CDR3 region: CASSHGGGQGYEQYF. The CDR3 bases are TGTGCCAGCAGCCACGGTGGGGGACAGGGCTACGAGCAGTACTTC.

The V and J genes are TRBV18 and TRBJ2-6, with 7 nucleotides matching TRBD1. Trimming cost V 2 bases and J 2 bases; bases outside gene matches: 9. Germline CDR1 is KGHSH and CDR2 is LQKENI. The CDR3 has 18 amino acids. The CDR3 sequence: CASSPVTTTGTGANVLTF. In DNA form, the CDR3 reads TGTGCCAGCTCACCAGTAACCACGACAGGGACTGGGGCCAACGTCCTGACTTTC. Together with reference TRBV18 and TRBJ2-6, the CDR3 gives the full variable domain: NAGVMQNPRHLVRRRGQEARLRCSPMKGHSHVYWYRQLPEEGLKFMVYLQKENIIDESGMPKERFSAEFPKEGPSILRIQQVVRGDSAAYFCASSPVTTTGTGANVLTFGAGSRLTVL.

The chain is built from TRBV7-3 and TRBJ1-6; D gene uncertain. This CDR3 has 14 amino acids. Per the germline V gene, CDR1 is SGHTA and CDR2 is FQGTGA. V was clipped by 0 bases and J by 7 bases, with 7 bases between them. CDR3 coding DNA: TGTGCCAGCAGCTTAACGGGCGCCAATTCACCCCTCCACTTT. It specifies CASSLTGANSPLHF. Combining the CDR3 with reference TRBV7-3 and TRBJ1-6 gives the whole variable domain GAGVSQTPSNKVTEKGKYVELRCDPISGHTALYWYRQSLGQGPEFLIYFQGTGAADDSGLPNDRFFAVRPEGSVSTLKIQRTERGDSAVYLCASSLTGANSPLHFGNGTRLTVT.

The V call is TRBV11-1, the J call TRBJ2-3; TRBD1 matches at 8 bases. After removal of 3 bases from V and 1 base from J, the junction contained 0 bases not matched to a gene. Germline CDR1 SGHAT, CDR2 FQDESV (reference sequence). CDR3 length: 14 residues. CDR3 sequence reads: CASSLGQGTDTQYF. CDR3 nucleotides: TGTGCCAGCAGCTTGGGACAGGGCACAGATACGCAGTATTTT.

This chain connects TRBV10-3 to TRBJ1-4, with D possibly matching TRBD1 (6 bases). The CDR3 spans 14 residues. The V end was cut by 6 bases, the J end by 5 bases, with 13 bases between. Germline V gives CDR1 ENHRY, CDR2 SYGVKD. CDR3 coding DNA: TGTGCCATCAGAGAGGACAGCTTCAATGAAAAACTGTTTTTT. Translating gives CAIREDSFNEKLFF.

The chain carries TRBV9 and TRBJ2-7, with unresolved D. V was cut by 4 bases and J by 9 bases, with 17 bases left in between. The CDR3 loop spans 13 amino acids. Germline V gene data show CDR1 as SGDLS and CDR2 as YYNGEE. DNA for the CDR3: TGTGCCAGCAGCCCAGTCTCGACCGGCGGGCAGTACTTC. Residues: CASSPVSTGGQYF.

V gene TRBV9 combines with J gene TRBJ1-4; possible D gene TRBD1, 6 bases. Germline lookup yields CDR1 SGDLS and CDR2 YYNGEE. The CDR3 has 16 amino acids. The ends were cut back, 4 bases at V and 9 bases at J, with 22 bases in the middle. CDR3 loop: CASSPAGHSSGQKLFF. The CDR3 bases are TGTGCCAGCAGCCCCGCGGGACACTCTTCCGGCCAAAAACTGTTTTTT.

This clone was seen only once. CDR3 amino acids: CASSWEGYRSYGYTF. CDR3 sequence (DNA): TGTGCCAGCAGCTGGGAAGGATACAGAAGCTATGGCTACACCTTC. The J gene is TRBJ1-2, the V gene TRBV5-8; D remains unclear. Germline lookup yields CDR1 SGHTS and CDR2 YDEGEE. The germline V and J ends were trimmed by 3 bases and 4 bases, with 16 bases remaining between them. The CDR3 has 15 amino acids. Full variable domain (outside the CDR3, taken from reference TRBV5-8 and TRBJ1-2): EAGVTQSPTHLIKTRGQQATLRCSPISGHTSVYWYQQALGLGLQFLLWYDEGEERNRGNFPPRFSGRQFPNYSSELNVNALELEDSALYLCASSWEGYRSYGYTFGSGTRLTVV.

J is TRBJ1-2 and V is TRBV6-5; D not certain. CDR1 and CDR2 from the germline V gene are MNHEY and SVGAGI. The V and J ends lost 0 bases and 4 bases respectively, with 6 bases between them. The CDR3 spans 13 residues. Here the CDR3 reads CASSYSATYGYTF. CDR3 coding DNA: TGTGCCAGCAGTTACTCGGCCACCTATGGCTACACCTTC.

V is TRBV7-8 and J is TRBJ2-1; 16 bases align to TRBD2. Trimming cost V 1 base and J 7 bases; bases outside gene matches: 7. This CDR3 region has 18 residues. Germline V gene lookup returns CDR1 SGHVS and CDR2 FQNEAQ. As DNA, the CDR3 is TGTGCCAGCAGCTTAGTAGCAGGGACTAGCGGGAGGGGAAATGAGCAGTTCTTC. Translating gives CASSLVAGTSGRGNEQFF.

Here the CDR3 DNA reads TGTGCCAGCAGTTTCCGGGGAGTCCAGGCCGAGCAGTACTTC. Translated, it gives CASSFRGVQAEQYF. V usage is TRBV27 and J usage is TRBJ2-7; TRBD2 might be the D (5 bases). The V gene lost 3 bases and the J gene lost 6 bases, with 15 bases spanning the gap. The CDR3 has 14 residues. Per the germline V gene, CDR1 is MNHEY and CDR2 is SMNVEV (reference sequence).

The chain employs TRBV25-1 and TRBJ2-4; 7 positions match TRBD1. The CDR3 length is 17 residues. The germline V gene encodes CDR1 MGHDK and CDR2 SYGVNS. V gave up 1 base and J gave up 10 bases; unmatched junction bases: 16. CDR3 DNA: TGTGCCAGCAGTGAATTAAAGGGGGCGGTGGGTGTTGGTATTCAGTACTTC. Translated: CASSELKGAVGVGIQYF.

The chain uses TRBV5-1 and TRBJ1-3; D may be TRBD1 (5 bases). The CDR3 sequence is 15 residues long. The V and J ends lost 0 bases and 0 bases respectively, with 7 bases between them. Germline CDR1 is SGHRS and CDR2 is YFSETQ. DNA of the CDR3: TGCGCCAGCAGCTTGGGGGACGGCTCTGGAAACACCATATATTTT. It encodes CASSLGDGSGNTIYF.

The chain recombines TRBV28 with TRBJ1-5; D is ambiguous. Trimming stripped 10 bases from V and 4 bases from J, with 11 bases between. CDR3 length equals 12 residues. The germline CDR1 and CDR2 sequences are MDHEN and SYDVKM. Here the CDR3 DNA reads TGTGCCACCAGGACGGAAAATCAGCCCCAGCATTTT. Translated: CATRTENQPQHF.

J is TRBJ1-2 and V is TRBV7-2, with 8 positions matching TRBD1. CDR3 length equals 15 residues. The germline V gene has CDR1 SGHTA and CDR2 FQGNSA. J was trimmed by 3 bases and V by 2 bases; bases with no gene match: 5. CDR3 sequence (DNA): TGTGCCAGCAGCTTAACAGGGGGAAGTTACTATGGCTACACCTTC. The encoded protein is CASSLTGGSYYGYTF.

The rearrangement links TRBV15 to TRBJ2-1; 7 bases line up with TRBD1. The CDR3 is 18 amino acids. After removal of 0 bases from V and 4 bases from J, the junction contained 12 bases not matched to a gene. Germline-derived CDR1 and CDR2 are LNHNV and YYDKDF (reference sequence). Here the CDR3 reads CATSREGTARQVYNEQFF. DNA of the CDR3: TGTGCCACCAGCAGAGAGGGGACAGCGAGACAGGTATACAATGAGCAGTTCTTC.

The chain links TRBV9 to TRBJ2-1, with D possibly being TRBD2 (6 bases). Germline V gene data show CDR1 as SGDLS and CDR2 as YYNGEE. Deletions cut 5 bases from V and 7 bases from J, with 10 bases between. The CDR3 length is 12 residues. CDR3 sequence: CASSISGNEQFF. Here the CDR3 DNA reads TGTGCCAGCAGTATTAGCGGTAATGAGCAGTTCTTC.

V gene TRBV19 combines with J gene TRBJ1-5; a possible D gene is TRBD1 (6 bases). This CDR3 has 16 residues. V was clipped by 3 bases and J by 2 bases, with 14 bases between them. CDR1 LNHDA and CDR2 SQIVND come from the germline V gene (reference sequence). The CDR3 region has the DNA TGTGCCAGTAGTATTTCACAGGGCGGGGGCAATCAGCCCCAGCATTTT. It is translated as CASSISQGGGNQPQHF.

The chain is built from TRBV29-1 and TRBJ2-7, with unresolved D. In germline, CDR1 is SQVTM, CDR2 ANQGSEA. V gave up 3 bases and J gave up 3 bases, with 18 bases separating them. The length of the CDR3 is 15 residues. The CDR3, as DNA: TGCAGCGTTGACGCCCCTAAAGAGACGGGCTACGAGCAGTACTTC. Amino acids: CSVDAPKETGYEQYF.

This chain uses TRBV7-4 with TRBJ2-7; the match to TRBD1 covers 7 bases. V lost 6 bases, J lost 2 bases, and 4 bases stayed unmatched. The CDR3 is made up of 13 amino acids. Germline V CDR1 and CDR2: SGHVT, SQSDAQ. The CDR3 loop is CASSLGQPYEQYF. The CDR3, as DNA: TGTGCCAGCAGTTTGGGACAGCCCTACGAGCAGTACTTC.